This T cell receptor beta chain was retrieved from a study of metastatic and nonmetastatic thyroid tumors. In this sample, this clone turned up many times. All patients reached thyroid surgery having received no treatment beforehand. TCRdb re-called the PCR reads through MiXCR. Seen here are approximately 26,000 clones, around 25% observed once, and the top ten hold just over 6%. This CDR3 spans 12 amino acids. Trimming pared 1 base from V and 5 bases from J, leaving 6 bases between. In germline, CDR1 is GTSNPN, CDR2 SVGIG (reference sequence). Sequenced sample: blood. The rearrangement links TRBV30 to TRBJ1-5; maybe TRBD1 (5 bases). The sequence was obtained from a female donor with papillary thyroid cancer or a benign thyroid nodule (not recorded which). Some clones in this sample may be carry-over from other donors' samples. CDR3 sequence reads: CAWSGGHQPQHF. In DNA form, the CDR3 reads TGTGCCTGGAGTGGGGGACATCAGCCCCAGCATTTT.